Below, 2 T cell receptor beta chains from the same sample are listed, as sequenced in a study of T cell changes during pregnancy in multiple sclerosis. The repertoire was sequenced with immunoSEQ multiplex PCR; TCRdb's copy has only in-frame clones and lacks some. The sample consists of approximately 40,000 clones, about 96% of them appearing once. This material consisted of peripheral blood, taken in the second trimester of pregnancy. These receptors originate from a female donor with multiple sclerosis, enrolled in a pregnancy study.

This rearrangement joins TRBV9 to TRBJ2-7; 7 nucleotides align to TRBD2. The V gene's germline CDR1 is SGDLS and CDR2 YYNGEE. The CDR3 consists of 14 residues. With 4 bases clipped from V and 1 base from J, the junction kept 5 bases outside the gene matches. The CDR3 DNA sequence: TGTGCCAGCAGCACCACTAGCGTATCCTACGAGCAGTACTTC. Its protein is CASSTTSVSYEQYF.

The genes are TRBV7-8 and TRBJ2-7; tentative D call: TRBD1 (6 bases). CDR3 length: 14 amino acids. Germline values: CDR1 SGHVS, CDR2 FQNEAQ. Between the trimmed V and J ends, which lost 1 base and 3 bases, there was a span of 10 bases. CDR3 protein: CASSLGGQIYEQYF. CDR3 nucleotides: TGTGCCAGCAGCTTAGGAGGACAGATCTACGAGCAGTACTTC. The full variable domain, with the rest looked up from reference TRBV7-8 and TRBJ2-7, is GAGVSQSPRYKVAKRGQDVALRCDPISGHVSLFWYQQALGQGPEFLTYFQNEAQLDKSGLPSDRFFAERPEGSVSTLKIQRTQQEDSAVYLCASSLGGQIYEQYFGPGTRLTVT.